This T cell receptor (beta chain) was recovered during a study of T cells in Graves' hyperthyroidism and ophthalmopathy. Germline values: CDR1 LGHNA, CDR2 YSLEER. The CDR3 is 13 residues long. V gave up 0 bases and J gave up 7 bases, with 7 bases separating them. To note about this clonotype: Its matching antigen is unknown.

Broader study findings: Among clonotypes expanded in thyroid above 0.001, most were also found in blood.

Uncontrolled infections, other autoimmune diseases, pregnancy or lactation led to exclusion of patients. The investigators amplified TCR beta CDR3 regions from RNA transcripts. Carried out on the TCR CDR3, a first-round RT-PCR used the HTBI primer set. Each CDR3 protein is one row after TCRdb ran MiXCR on the multiplex PCR reads. The data contain about 500,000 distinct CDR3 sequences, about 15% of them singletons. This sequence joins TRBV4-3 and TRBJ1-5; no definite D call. Sequenced input: blood. The sequence came from a woman younger than 35 with Graves' ophthalmopathy. CDR3 residues: CASSQDGAQPQHF. Here the CDR3 DNA reads TGCGCCAGCAGCCAAGATGGTGCCCAGCCCCAGCATTTT.